These 5 T cell receptor beta chains came from one sample sequenced in a study of blood T cell repertoires in COVID-19. TCRdb's table, derived via immunoSEQ multiplex PCR, lists solely in-frame clones and lacks some. Counted here are more than 100,000 clones, roughly 86% occurring once; the ten biggest clones make up roughly 3.6%. Sample: peripheral blood. All receptors derive from a woman aged 55-69 years with acute or convalescent COVID-19.

This chain connects TRBV5-1 to TRBJ2-1; 7 positions match TRBD1. CDR3 size: 14 residues. CDR1 is SGHRS and CDR2 is YFSETQ in the germline V gene. J lost 6 bases, V lost 3 bases, and 6 bases had no gene match. In nucleotides, the CDR3 is TGCGCCAGCAGCTCCCCGACAGGGACCAATGAGCAGTTCTTC. Protein sequence: CASSSPTGTNEQFF.

V usage is TRBV5-1 and J usage is TRBJ1-2, with a possible D match to TRBD1 (6 bases). V lost 5 bases and J 3 bases, leaving 20 bases between the germline ends. The CDR3 length is 16 residues. Germline lookup yields CDR1 SGHRS and CDR2 YFSETQ. Here the CDR3 reads CASRPSLGDTDYGYTF. CDR3 nucleotides: TGCGCCAGCAGGCCCTCCTTGGGGGACACTGACTATGGCTACACCTTC.

This chain's CDR3 is CASSLLQETQYF. In DNA form, the CDR3 reads TGTGCCAGCAGCTTACTCCAAGAGACCCAGTACTTC. This sequence joins TRBV7-9 and TRBJ2-5; no definite D call. Trimming pared 2 bases from V and 1 base from J, leaving 2 bases between. This CDR3 contains 12 residues. Germline assignment: CDR1 SEHNR and CDR2 FQNEAQ (reference sequence).

This clone was detected only a few times. The rearrangement joins TRBV7-2 to TRBJ1-1, with a tentative D call TRBD1 (6 bases). The CDR3 is 14 residues long. Germline loops: CDR1 SGHTA, CDR2 FQGNSA. The V and J ends lost 2 bases and 2 bases respectively, with 9 bases between them. The CDR3 region has the DNA TGTGCCAGCAGCTTAACAGGGTCCAACACTGAAGCTTTCTTT. It is translated as CASSLTGSNTEAFF.

This sequence joins TRBV28 and TRBJ1-1; 7 nucleotides match TRBD1. The CDR3 length is 14 residues. Trimming removed 6 bases from V and 7 bases from J; junction bases left unmatched: 11. Germline assignment: CDR1 MDHEN and CDR2 SYDVKM. The DNA of the CDR3 is TGTGCCAGCAGCCCTTTGGGACAGTCCAGTGAAGCTTTCTTT. Translated, it gives CASSPLGQSSEAFF.